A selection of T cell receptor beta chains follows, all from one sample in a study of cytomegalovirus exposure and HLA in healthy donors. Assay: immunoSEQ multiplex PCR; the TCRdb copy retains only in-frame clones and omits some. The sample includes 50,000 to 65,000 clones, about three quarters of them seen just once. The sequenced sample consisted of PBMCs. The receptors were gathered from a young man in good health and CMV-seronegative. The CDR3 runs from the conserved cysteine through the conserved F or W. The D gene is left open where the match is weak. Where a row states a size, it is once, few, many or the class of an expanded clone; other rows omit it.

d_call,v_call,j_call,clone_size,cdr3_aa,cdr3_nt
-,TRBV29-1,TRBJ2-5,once,CSGMKASVARETQYF,TGCAGCGGAATGAAAGCTAGTGTTGCAAGAGAGACCCAGTACTTC
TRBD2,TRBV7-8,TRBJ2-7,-,CASSLETSARYEQYF,TGTGCCAGCAGCTTAGAGACTAGCGCCCGCTACGAGCAGTACTTC
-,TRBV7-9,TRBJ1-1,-,CASSLGTQNTEAFF,TGTGCCAGCAGCTTGGGGACACAGAACACTGAAGCTTTCTTT
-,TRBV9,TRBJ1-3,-,CASSVEGGSTIYF,TGTGCCAGCAGCGTAGAGGGGGGGAGCACCATATATTTT
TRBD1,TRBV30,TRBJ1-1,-,CAWRRTGNTEAFF,TGTGCCTGGAGGAGGACAGGGAACACTGAAGCTTTCTTT
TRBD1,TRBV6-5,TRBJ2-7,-,CASRSGTGAFEQYF,TGTGCCAGCAGGTCCGGGACAGGGGCCTTCGAGCAGTACTTC
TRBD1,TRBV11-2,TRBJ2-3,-,CASSFPGQGDTDTQYF,TGTGCCAGCAGCTTTCCAGGCCAGGGGGACACAGATACGCAGTATTTT
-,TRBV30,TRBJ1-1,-,CAWIPGLVQNTEAFF,TGTGCCTGGATCCCGGGGTTGGTCCAGAACACTGAAGCTTTCTTT
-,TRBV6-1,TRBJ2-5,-,CASLRGGETQYF,TGTGCCAGCTTAAGGGGGGGAGAGACCCAGTACTTC
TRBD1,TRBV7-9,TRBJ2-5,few,CASRALGGGETQYF,TGTGCCAGCAGGGCCTTAGGGGGCGGGGAGACCCAGTACTTC
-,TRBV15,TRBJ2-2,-,CATSTGTQAAGELFF,TGTGCCACCAGCACCGGGACTCAGGCGGCCGGGGAGCTGTTTTTT
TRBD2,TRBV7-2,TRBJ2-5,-,CASSPPGLVQETQYF,TGTGCCAGCAGCCCTCCGGGACTAGTACAAGAGACCCAGTACTTC
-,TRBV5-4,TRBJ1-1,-,CASSLGAAGPVVTEAFF,TGTGCCAGCAGCTTGGGCGCAGCGGGCCCGGTGGTCACTGAAGCTTTCTTT
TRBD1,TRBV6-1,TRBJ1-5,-,CASSEAAGTVNQPQHF,TGTGCCAGCAGTGAAGCAGCCGGGACAGTCAATCAGCCCCAGCATTTT
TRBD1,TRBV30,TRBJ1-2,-,CAWSVGQGSYGYTF,TGTGCCTGGAGTGTGGGACAGGGGAGTTATGGCTACACCTTC
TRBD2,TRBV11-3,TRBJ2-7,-,CASSRGLAGGEQYF,TGTGCCAGCAGCCGCGGGCTAGCGGGAGGCGAGCAGTACTTC
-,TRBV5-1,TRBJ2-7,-,CASSLGQATYKQYF,TGCGCCAGCAGCTTGGGACAGGCTACCTACAAGCAGTACTTC
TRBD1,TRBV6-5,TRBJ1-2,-,CASSAPGQGLYGYTF,TGTGCCAGCTCCGCACCGGGACAGGGGCTTTATGGCTACACCTTC
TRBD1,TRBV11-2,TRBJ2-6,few,CASSLVGDRGSGANVLTF,TGTGCCAGCAGCTTAGTGGGGGACAGGGGTTCTGGGGCCAACGTCCTGACTTTC
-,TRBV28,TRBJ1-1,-,CASSLERQVYTEAFF,TGTGCCAGCAGTTTAGAACGACAGGTTTACACTGAAGCTTTCTTT
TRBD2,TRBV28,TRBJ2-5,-,CASSYGGVEETQYF,TGTGCCAGCTCCTATGGGGGGGTGGAAGAGACCCAGTACTTC
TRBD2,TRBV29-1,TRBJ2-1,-,CSVEGVTSGRYNEQFF,TGCAGCGTTGAGGGAGTGACTAGCGGGAGGTACAATGAGCAGTTCTTC